These 27 T cell receptor beta chains were all obtained from the same sample, sequenced in a study of blood T cell repertoires in COVID-19. Method: immunoSEQ multiplex PCR; TCRdb's copy keeps in-frame clones and lacks some. There are about 170,000 clones in the sample; approximately 80% occur only once, and roughly 9.1% lies in the top ten. The sample consisted of peripheral blood. The receptors were sampled from a woman aged 80 or over with active or convalescent COVID-19.

The rearrangement links TRBV7-2 to TRBJ2-7, with 7 bases fitting TRBD1. CDR1 and CDR2 (germline): SGHTA, FQGNSA. This CDR3 has 13 amino acids. The V gene end was trimmed by 4 bases and the J gene end by 3 bases; junction bases not matched to a gene: 3. The CDR3 here is CASSYDRDYEQYF. CDR3 nucleotides: TGTGCCAGCAGCTACGACAGGGACTACGAGCAGTACTTC.

The chain couples TRBV4-1 to TRBJ2-5, with 7 bases fitting TRBD2. With 3 bases clipped from V and 1 base from J, the junction kept 5 bases outside the gene matches. The CDR3 runs 15 residues. CDR1 is MGHRA and CDR2 is YSYEKL in the germline V gene. The DNA for the CDR3 is TGCGCCAGCAGCCACAGGGAGGGATCCCAAGAGACCCAGTACTTC. Encoded protein: CASSHREGSQETQYF.

The rearrangement uses TRBV2 and TRBJ2-5; 10 bases map to TRBD2. Germline V gives CDR1 SNHLY, CDR2 FYNNEI. The junction had 10 bases not matched to a gene; V was cut back by 6 bases and J by 6 bases. This CDR3 is 15 amino acids long. CDR3 protein: CASRLAGAAGKTQYF. The CDR3 region has the DNA TGTGCCAGCAGGCTAGCGGGGGCCGCTGGCAAGACCCAGTACTTC.

This clone was seen only a few times. This chain joins TRBV19 and TRBJ1-5; D might be TRBD1 (6 bases). CDR1 LNHDA and CDR2 SQIVND come from the germline V gene (reference sequence). The CDR3 covers 15 residues. The ends were cut back, 7 bases at V and 5 bases at J, with 18 bases in the middle. The CDR3: CASTPIVGADQPQHF. The CDR3 DNA reads as TGTGCCAGTACCCCTATCGTGGGGGCCGATCAGCCCCAGCATTTT.

The rearrangement uses TRBV28 and TRBJ2-1; D perhaps matches TRBD2 (7 bases). The germline V and J ends were trimmed by 7 bases and 10 bases, with 20 bases remaining between them. Germline V lookup: CDR1 MDHEN, CDR2 SYDVKM. CDR3 length equals 14 residues. DNA for the CDR3: TGTGCCAGCACTTCGGGGGGATCCGGGACAGAGCAGTTCTTC. Protein: CASTSGGSGTEQFF.

The rearrangement uses TRBV2 and TRBJ1-2, with a tentative D call TRBD1 (6 bases). V was clipped by 3 bases and J by 5 bases, with 16 bases between them. The germline V gene encodes CDR1 SNHLY and CDR2 FYNNEI. The CDR3 loop spans 15 amino acids. In nucleotides, the CDR3 is TGTGCCAGCAGTGACCTCAGGGGTGGAGGATATGGCTACACCTTC. Translating gives CASSDLRGGGYGYTF.

This clone was seen only once. The J gene is TRBJ1-2, the V gene TRBV14, with D unclear. Germline loops: CDR1 SGHDN, CDR2 FVKESK. CDR3 length equals 18 residues. Trimming cost V 1 base and J 3 bases, with 21 bases left between them. CDR3 DNA: TGTGCCAGCAGCCAAGTTGGAGGGAGTGGTTCAAGGGACTATGGCTACACCTTC. Amino acids: CASSQVGGSGSRDYGYTF.

This clone was observed a few times. V usage is TRBV7-9 and J usage is TRBJ1-1; TRBD1 aligns across 7 bases. Germline V lookup: CDR1 SEHNR, CDR2 FQNEAQ (reference sequence). The CDR3 is 16 amino acids. Trimming removed 4 bases from V and 0 bases from J; junction bases left unmatched: 8. For the CDR3, the DNA is TGTGCCAGCAGCTCCCAAGGGACAGTACTGAACACTGAAGCTTTCTTT. Protein: CASSSQGTVLNTEAFF.

J is TRBJ1-4 and V is TRBV5-1; a possible D gene is TRBD1 (5 bases). V was cut by 3 bases and J by 3 bases, with 12 bases left in between. The germline V gene has CDR1 SGHRS and CDR2 YFSETQ. The CDR3 runs to 15 residues. The CDR3 DNA reads TGCGCCAGCAGCTGGAGGGGTGTAGCTAATGAAAAACTGTTTTTT. This encodes CASSWRGVANEKLFF.

This clone was observed a handful of times. The rearrangement links TRBV19 to TRBJ2-3; tentatively, D is TRBD1 (6 bases). The CDR3 loop spans 15 amino acids. Deletions cut 5 bases from V and 1 base from J, with 13 bases between. CDR1 LNHDA and CDR2 SQIVND come from the germline V gene (reference sequence). The CDR3 reads CASSLQGGGTDTQYF. CDR3 nucleotides: TGTGCCAGTAGTCTACAGGGTGGGGGCACAGATACGCAGTATTTT.

The chain recombines TRBV5-8 with TRBJ2-1, with 8 bases that match TRBD1. The J segment lost 0 bases and the V segment lost 5 bases, leaving 4 bases of the junction unmatched. The CDR3 runs to 15 residues. The germline V gene has CDR1 SGHTS and CDR2 YDEGEE. CDR3 nucleotide sequence: TGTGCCAGCAGTCCAGGGGGCCTCTCCTACAATGAGCAGTTCTTC. Protein product: CASSPGGLSYNEQFF.

The rearrangement links TRBV6-7 to TRBJ1-6; D is unresolved. TRBV6-7 is an ORF, with its function uncertain. Trimming took 0 bases from V and 0 from J, leaving 15 bases between them. The CDR3 is 19 residues long. CDR3 sequence: CASSYSPGLRSSYNSPLHF. The CDR3 region has the DNA TGTGCCAGCAGTTACTCACCGGGGTTGAGGAGCTCCTATAATTCACCCCTCCACTTT.

The V call is TRBV28, the J call TRBJ1-4; 9 nucleotides match TRBD1. CDR1 is MDHEN and CDR2 is SYDVKM in the germline V gene. The ends lost 6 bases at V and 4 bases at J; junction bases unmatched: 3. The CDR3 contains 14 residues. CDR3 sequence (DNA): TGTGCCAGCAGGTTGGGACAGGGTAATGAAAAACTGTTTTTT. It translates to CASRLGQGNEKLFF. Filled out from reference TRBV28 and TRBJ1-4, the complete variable domain reads DVKVTQSSRYLVKRTGEKVFLECVQDMDHENMFWYRQDPGLGLRLIYFSYDVKMKEKGDIPEGYSVSREKKERFSLILESASTNQTSMYLCASRLGQGNEKLFFGSGTQLSVL.

J is TRBJ2-7 and V is TRBV7-2, with TRBD1 identical over 9 bases. Germline CDR1 SGHTA, CDR2 FQGNSA. The CDR3 has 14 amino acids. Trimming at V came to 3 bases and at J to 7 bases, leaving 7 bases not matched to a gene. This CDR3 reads CASSLNRGPREQYF. The CDR3 nucleotides are TGTGCCAGCAGCTTGAACAGGGGGCCCCGGGAGCAGTACTTC.

The genes are TRBV6-6 and TRBJ2-1, with 15 bases lining up with TRBD2. J gave up 8 bases and V 5 bases, and 10 bases lay outside the gene matches. The CDR3 loop spans 17 amino acids. Germline V gene lookup returns CDR1 MNHNY and CDR2 SVGAGI (reference sequence). The CDR3 loop is CASSLGLAGGPSDEQFF. CDR3 nucleotide sequence: TGTGCCAGCAGTCTCGGACTAGCGGGGGGGCCGTCAGATGAGCAGTTCTTC.

This clone is a singleton in its sample. The DNA for the CDR3 is TGTGCCAGCTCAACCACGGACGAGCAGTACTTC. Its protein product is CASSTTDEQYF. The chain employs TRBV18 and TRBJ2-7; no reliable D call. The germline V gene encodes CDR1 KGHSH and CDR2 LQKENI. V shed 5 bases and J shed 5 bases, with 7 bases lying between them. CDR3 length equals 11 residues.

The chain recombines TRBV3-1 (or the pseudogene TRBV3-2) with TRBJ2-5, with a tentative D call TRBD2 (5 bases). This CDR3 contains 14 residues. The V and J ends lost 0 bases and 4 bases respectively, with 9 bases between them. Germline V gives CDR1 LGHDT, CDR2 YNNKEL (reference sequence). Here the CDR3 reads CASSQDRGIETQYF. CDR3 sequence (DNA): TGTGCCAGCAGCCAAGATAGAGGGATAGAGACCCAGTACTTC.

The rearrangement links TRBV6-5 to TRBJ2-1; D unresolved. Trimming stripped 2 bases from V and 2 bases from J, with 4 bases between. CDR1 is MNHEY and CDR2 is SVGAGI in the germline V gene. The CDR3 has 13 residues. CDR3 sequence reads: CASSYTPYNEQFF. The CDR3 bases are TGTGCCAGCAGTTACACTCCCTACAATGAGCAGTTCTTC.

The genes are TRBV7-2 and TRBJ1-6; no firm D call. The CDR3 runs to 18 residues. Trimming left V 1 base short and J 0 bases short, with 13 bases between. Germline CDR1 is SGHTA and CDR2 is FQGNSA. The CDR3 here is CASSLVAAPSSYNSPLHF. The DNA for the CDR3 is TGTGCCAGCAGCTTAGTCGCGGCCCCAAGCTCCTATAATTCACCCCTCCACTTT.

The chain carries TRBV10-3 and TRBJ1-5, with D unclear. The CDR3 has 16 amino acids. The germline V gene encodes CDR1 ENHRY and CDR2 SYGVKD. The ends were cut back, 7 bases at V and 0 bases at J, with 16 bases in the middle. DNA for the CDR3: TGTGCCATCACTCTTAACCCGGCGGATAGCAATCAGCCCCAGCATTTT. Amino acid sequence: CAITLNPADSNQPQHF.

In DNA, the CDR3 is TGCGCCAGCAGCTTGGCGATATCCGGGACTAGCGGGGGGCACACCGGGGAGCTGTTTTTT. Encoded protein: CASSLAISGTSGGHTGELFF. This chain joins TRBV5-1 and TRBJ2-2; the match to TRBD2 covers 15 bases. This CDR3 is built from 20 residues. In germline, CDR1 is SGHRS, CDR2 YFSETQ. V was pared by 0 bases and J by 3 bases, with 9 bases of the junction left unmatched.

This CDR3 reads CASSYSGGRETQYF. The CDR3 DNA is TGTGCCAGCAGTTACTCGGGGGGGCGGGAGACCCAGTACTTC. The genes are TRBV6-2 or TRBV6-3 and TRBJ2-5, with D tentatively TRBD2 (7 bases). CDR3 length equals 14 residues. Germline V CDR1 and CDR2: MNHEY, SVGEGT. The V gene lost 0 bases and the J gene lost 5 bases, with 10 bases spanning the gap.

This rearrangement joins TRBV18 to TRBJ2-7, with unresolved D. Deletions cut 3 bases from V and 2 bases from J, with 14 bases between. The V gene's germline CDR1 is KGHSH and CDR2 LQKENI. CDR3 size: 15 residues. The DNA for the CDR3 is TGTGCCAGCTCACCGGCAGAACAGCCAGCCTACGAGCAGTACTTC. Protein: CASSPAEQPAYEQYF.

This clone came up a few times. The chain is built from TRBV19 and TRBJ1-2; TRBD1 matches 8 bases. CDR1 is LNHDA, CDR2 SQIVND, per germline (reference sequence). V lost 5 bases and J lost 3; bases outside the gene matches: 8. The CDR3 has 15 amino acids. CDR3 DNA sequence: TGTGCCAGTAGTCGGACAGGGATTGTAGACTATGGCTACACCTTC. As protein: CASSRTGIVDYGYTF.

This clone was observed a single time. Other DNA sequences in the same sample also yield this CDR3. The chain has TRBV27 and TRBJ1-5, with D possibly TRBD1 on 6 matching bases. V lost 7 bases, J lost 7 bases, and 17 bases lay in between. The CDR3 covers 14 residues. Germline CDR1 reads MNHEY; CDR2 reads SMNVEV (reference sequence). CDR3 coding DNA: TGTGCCAGCAACCGATTGGGGGCAAACCAGCCCCAGCATTTT. Amino acids: CASNRLGANQPQHF.

The rearrangement links TRBV5-1 to TRBJ1-3; 7 bases are shared with TRBD1. The germline gives CDR1 SGHRS, CDR2 YFSETQ. The CDR3 sequence is 16 residues long. V shed 4 bases, J shed 3 bases, and the junction held 10 bases outside the gene matches. CDR3 region: CASSVSGGEGGNTIYF. Written as DNA, the CDR3 is TGCGCCAGCAGCGTCTCAGGGGGAGAAGGTGGAAACACCATATATTTT. Supplemented by reference TRBV5-1 and TRBJ1-3, the full variable domain reads KAGVTQTPRYLIKTRGQQVTLSCSPISGHRSVSWYQQTPGQGLQFLFEYFSETQRNKGNFPGRFSGRQFSNSRSEMNVSTLELGDSALYLCASSVSGGEGGNTIYFGEGSWLTVV.

This chain links TRBV5-1 with TRBJ2-3; the D is unclear. Germline CDR1 is SGHRS and CDR2 is YFSETQ. V was shortened by 0 bases and J by 4 bases, with 6 bases between the two germline ends. The CDR3 has 13 residues. In nucleotides, the CDR3 is TGCGCCAGCAGCTTGGACAATGCAGATACGCAGTATTTT. Its translation: CASSLDNADTQYF.